Listed below are T cell receptor beta chains from one sample, sequenced in a study of CXCR3-negative and CXCR3-positive naive CD8 T cells. One entry per CDR3 protein, without DNA, is what TCRdb gives after re-calling the 5' RACE reads. The table counts some 130,000 distinct CDR3 sequences; 0.29% lies in the top ten. The sample consisted of naive CXCR3- CD8+ T cells from blood. The receptor source for this set is a human donor in good health. Some clones in this sample may be carry-over from other donors' samples. Both conserved end residues are part of each CDR3.

TRBV7-2,TRBJ1-4,CASSERGRRREKLFF
TRBV10-3,TRBJ1-1,CAIAGNTEAFF
TRBV28,TRBJ2-7,CASSLPSGTTYEQYF
TRBV20-1,TRBJ1-2,CSARDDRQVSYGYTF
TRBV7-8,TRBJ1-2,CASSLGFGGHLNYGYTF
TRBV29-1,TRBJ2-1,CGSGALANEQFF
TRBV28,TRBJ1-1,CASSPVAGGTEAFF
TRBV7-9,TRBJ1-1,CASSFQKQAEAFF
TRBV2,TRBJ2-3,CASSASTNRGRGTDTQYF
TRBV9,TRBJ2-2,CASSVDGVPGELFF
TRBV5-1,TRBJ1-1,CASSWGRNTEAFF
TRBV5-1,TRBJ2-3,CASSGDTDTQYF
TRBV3-1,TRBJ1-4,CASSQDGVGAGPDEKLFF
TRBV28,TRBJ1-5,CASRRTGGQPQHF
TRBV29-1,TRBJ2-7,CSVDPPGSSEQYF
TRBV28,TRBJ1-1,CASSLSGGGNTEAFF
TRBV27,TRBJ2-7,CASSLGLAYEQYF
TRBV6-5,TRBJ1-6,CASSQDFYNSPLHF
TRBV19,TRBJ2-1,CASSILIQGPFNEQFF